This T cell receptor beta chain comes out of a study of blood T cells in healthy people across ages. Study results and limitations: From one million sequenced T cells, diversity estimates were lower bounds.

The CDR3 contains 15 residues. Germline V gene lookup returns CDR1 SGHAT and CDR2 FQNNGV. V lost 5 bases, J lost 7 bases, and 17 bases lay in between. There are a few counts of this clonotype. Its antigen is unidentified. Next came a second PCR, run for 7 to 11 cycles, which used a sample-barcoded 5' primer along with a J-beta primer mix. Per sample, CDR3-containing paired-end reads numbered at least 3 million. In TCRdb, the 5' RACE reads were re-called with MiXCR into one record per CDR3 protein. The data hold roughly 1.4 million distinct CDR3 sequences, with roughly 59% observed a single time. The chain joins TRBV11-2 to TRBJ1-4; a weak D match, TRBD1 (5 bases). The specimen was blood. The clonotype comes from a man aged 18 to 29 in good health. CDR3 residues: CASSTVLAGGEKLFF. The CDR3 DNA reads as TGTGCCAGCAGCACGGTCCTCGCCGGGGGTGAAAAACTGTTTTTT.